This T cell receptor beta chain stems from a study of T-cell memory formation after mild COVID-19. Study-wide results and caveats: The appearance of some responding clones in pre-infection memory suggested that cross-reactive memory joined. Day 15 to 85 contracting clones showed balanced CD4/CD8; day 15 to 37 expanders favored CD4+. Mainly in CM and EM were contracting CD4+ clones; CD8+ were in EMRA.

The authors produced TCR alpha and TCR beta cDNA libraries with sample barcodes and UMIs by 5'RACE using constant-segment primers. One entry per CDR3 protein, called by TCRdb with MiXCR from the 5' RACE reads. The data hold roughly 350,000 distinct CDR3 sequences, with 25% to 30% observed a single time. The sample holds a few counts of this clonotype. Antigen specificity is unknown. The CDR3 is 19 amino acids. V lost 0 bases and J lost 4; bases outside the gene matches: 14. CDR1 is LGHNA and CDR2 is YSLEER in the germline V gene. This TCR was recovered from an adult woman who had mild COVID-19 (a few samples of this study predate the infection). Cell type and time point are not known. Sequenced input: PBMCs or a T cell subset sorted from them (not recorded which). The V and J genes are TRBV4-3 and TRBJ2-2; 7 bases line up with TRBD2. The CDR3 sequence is CASSQEAFTRREITGELFF. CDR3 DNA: TGCGCCAGCAGCCAAGAAGCCTTTACTCGGCGGGAGATCACCGGGGAGCTGTTTTTT.